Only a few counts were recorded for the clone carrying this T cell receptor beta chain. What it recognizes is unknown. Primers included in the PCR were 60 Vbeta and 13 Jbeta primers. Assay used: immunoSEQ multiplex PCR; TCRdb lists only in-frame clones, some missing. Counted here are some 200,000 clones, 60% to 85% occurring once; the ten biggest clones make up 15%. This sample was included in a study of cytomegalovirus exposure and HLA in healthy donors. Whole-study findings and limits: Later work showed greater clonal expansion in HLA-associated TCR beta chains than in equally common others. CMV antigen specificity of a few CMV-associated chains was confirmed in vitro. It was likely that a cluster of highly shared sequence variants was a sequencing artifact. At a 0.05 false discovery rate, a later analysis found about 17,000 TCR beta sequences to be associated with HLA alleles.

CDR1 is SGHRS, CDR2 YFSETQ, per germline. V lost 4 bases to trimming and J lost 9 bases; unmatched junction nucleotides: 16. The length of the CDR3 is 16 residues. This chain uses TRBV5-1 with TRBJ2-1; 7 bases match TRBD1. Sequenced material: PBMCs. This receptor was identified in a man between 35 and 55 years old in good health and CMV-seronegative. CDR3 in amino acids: CASSTGVQGIMGEQFF. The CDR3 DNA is TGCGCCAGCAGCACAGGGGTTCAGGGGATTATGGGTGAGCAGTTCTTC.